The 5 T cell receptor beta chains in this list originate from one sample, sequenced in a study of cytomegalovirus exposure and HLA in healthy donors. The PCR had 60 Vbeta and 13 Jbeta primers. Generated by immunoSEQ multiplex PCR, the TCRdb table keeps only in-frame clones and is missing some. Among about 78,000 clones, roughly 80% were seen once, and the ten largest hold more than 20%. The specimen was PBMCs. The receptors here all came from a woman between 45 and 60 years old in good health and CMV-seropositive.

The chain uses TRBV10-3 and TRBJ2-1; 7 bases align to TRBD2. Germline CDR1 reads ENHRY; CDR2 reads SYGVKD. The CDR3 runs 18 residues. V was pared by 6 bases and J by 0 bases, with 14 bases of the junction left unmatched. CDR3 loop: CAIRGSGKKTSSYNEQFF. The CDR3 DNA is TGTGCCATCAGGGGGAGCGGGAAGAAAACAAGCTCCTACAATGAGCAGTTCTTC.

The chain carries TRBV4-1 and TRBJ2-2, with D perhaps TRBD1 (5 bases). This CDR3 has 15 residues. The germline V gene has CDR1 MGHRA and CDR2 YSYEKL. The V end lost 1 base, the J end lost 6 bases, and 12 bases lay between the germline ends. The DNA of the CDR3 is TGCGCCAGCAGCCAAGTTAGGGGCGGAGCCGGGGAGCTGTTTTTT. It codes for CASSQVRGGAGELFF.

The rearrangement uses TRBV19 and TRBJ2-6; possibly TRBD2 for D (5 bases). Trimming left V 8 bases short and J 1 base short, with 12 bases between. Germline CDR1 reads LNHDA; CDR2 reads SQIVND (reference sequence). This CDR3 is 15 amino acids long. The CDR3 spells CASRLTASGANVLTF. Written as DNA, the CDR3 is TGTGCCAGTCGACTAACAGCATCTGGGGCCAACGTCCTGACTTTC.

This clone was observed a single time. This chain uses TRBV7-3 with TRBJ2-1, with 7 bases aligning to TRBD2. CDR3 size: 13 residues. Per the germline V gene, CDR1 is SGHTA and CDR2 is FQGTGA. With V trimmed by 2 bases and J by 10 bases, 5 bases remained unmatched. The CDR3 spells CASSLGGGGEQFF. The CDR3 nucleotides are TGTGCCAGCAGCTTAGGTGGCGGGGGAGAGCAGTTCTTC.

This clone was seen only once. CDR3 region: CATRGGNTDTQYF. CDR3 bases: TGCGCCACTCGGGGGGGAAACACAGATACGCAGTATTTT. This chain uses TRBV10-2 with TRBJ2-3; 8 bases agree with TRBD2. This CDR3 is 13 amino acids long. Per the germline V gene, CDR1 is WSHSY and CDR2 is SAAADI. V lost 10 bases and J lost 2; bases outside the gene matches: 5.